This T cell receptor beta chain was identified in a study of spatial heterogeneity in lung cancer. This clonotype has ten or more counts. The V gene's germline CDR1 is SGDLS and CDR2 YYNGEE. The length of the CDR3 is 16 residues. The V segment lost 4 bases and the J segment 4 bases; nucleotides outside the gene matches: 7. The sample's time point: sample taken at primary tumor resection. Sequencing was performed on whole RNA extracted from tumor and nontumor lung tissue, or from frozen PBMC, and the material was left unsorted. TCRdb used MiXCR to reprocess the 5' RACE reads, holding one entry per CDR3 protein. The sample contains 23,000 or so distinct CDR3 sequences, over 6% of which appear only once.

The V call is TRBV9, the J call TRBJ2-1, with TRBD1 identical over 11 bases. The clonotype comes from a male donor with early-stage non-small cell lung cancer. Here the sequenced sample was PBMCs, taken at surgery. CDR3 loop: CASSRDRGKVYNEQFF. CDR3 sequence (DNA): TGTGCCAGCAGCCGGGACAGGGGGAAGGTTTACAATGAGCAGTTCTTC.